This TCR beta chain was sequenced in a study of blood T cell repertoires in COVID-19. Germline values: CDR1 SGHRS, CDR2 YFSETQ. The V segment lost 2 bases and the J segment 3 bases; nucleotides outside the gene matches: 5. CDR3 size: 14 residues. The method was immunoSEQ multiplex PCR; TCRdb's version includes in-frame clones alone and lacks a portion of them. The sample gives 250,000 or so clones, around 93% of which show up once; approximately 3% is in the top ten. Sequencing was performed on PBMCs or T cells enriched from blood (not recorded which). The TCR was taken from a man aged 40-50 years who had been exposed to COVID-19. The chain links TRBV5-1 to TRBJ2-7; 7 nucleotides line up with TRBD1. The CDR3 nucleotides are TGCGCCAGCAGCTTTGGGACAGACCTCTACGAGCAGTACTTC. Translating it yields CASSFGTDLYEQYF.